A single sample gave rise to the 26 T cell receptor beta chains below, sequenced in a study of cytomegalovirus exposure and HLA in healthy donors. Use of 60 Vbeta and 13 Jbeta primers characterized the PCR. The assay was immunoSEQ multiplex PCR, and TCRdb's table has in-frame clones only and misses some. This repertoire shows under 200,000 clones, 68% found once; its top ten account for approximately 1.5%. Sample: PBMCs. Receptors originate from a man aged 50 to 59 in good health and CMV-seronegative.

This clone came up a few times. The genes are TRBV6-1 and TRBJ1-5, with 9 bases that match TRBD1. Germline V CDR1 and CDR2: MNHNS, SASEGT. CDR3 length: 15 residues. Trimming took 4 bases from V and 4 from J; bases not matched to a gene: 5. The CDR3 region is CASSGQGELNQPQHF. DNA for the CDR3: TGTGCCAGCAGTGGACAGGGGGAGCTGAATCAGCCCCAGCATTTT.

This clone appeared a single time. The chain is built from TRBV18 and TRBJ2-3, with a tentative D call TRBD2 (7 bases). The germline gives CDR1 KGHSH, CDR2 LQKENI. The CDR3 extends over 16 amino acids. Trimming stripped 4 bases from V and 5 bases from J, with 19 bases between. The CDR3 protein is CASSLAAGGLVDTQYF. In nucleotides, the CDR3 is TGTGCCAGCTCACTCGCCGCCGGGGGGCTCGTAGATACGCAGTATTTT.

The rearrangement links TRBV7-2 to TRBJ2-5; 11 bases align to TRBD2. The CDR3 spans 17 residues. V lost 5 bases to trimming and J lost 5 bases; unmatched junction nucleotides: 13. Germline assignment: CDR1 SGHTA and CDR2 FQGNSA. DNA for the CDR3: TGTGCCAGCAGCCCAAGAGGGCTAGCGGGGGGTCGTGAGACCCAGTACTTC. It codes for CASSPRGLAGGRETQYF.

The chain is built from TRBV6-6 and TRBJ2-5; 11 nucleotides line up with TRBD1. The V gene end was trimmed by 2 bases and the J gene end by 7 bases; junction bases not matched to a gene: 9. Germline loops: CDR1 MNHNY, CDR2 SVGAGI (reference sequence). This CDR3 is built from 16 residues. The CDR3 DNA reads TGTGCCAGCAGTTACACGGGACAGGGGGAGGCCTCGACCCAGTACTTC. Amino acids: CASSYTGQGEASTQYF.

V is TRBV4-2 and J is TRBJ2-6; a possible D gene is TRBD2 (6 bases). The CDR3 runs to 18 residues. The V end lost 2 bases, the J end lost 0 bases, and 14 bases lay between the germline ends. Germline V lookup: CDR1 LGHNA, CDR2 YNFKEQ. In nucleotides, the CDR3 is TGTGCCAGCAGCCAATCCCGACTAGGTTTCTCTGGGGCCAACGTCCTGACTTTC. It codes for CASSQSRLGFSGANVLTF.

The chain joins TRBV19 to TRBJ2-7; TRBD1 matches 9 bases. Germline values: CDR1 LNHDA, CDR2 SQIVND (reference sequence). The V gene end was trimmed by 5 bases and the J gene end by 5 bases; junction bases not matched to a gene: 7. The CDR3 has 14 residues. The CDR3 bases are TGTGCCAGTAGTTCACCGGGACAGGGTAACGAGCAGTACTTC. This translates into CASSSPGQGNEQYF.

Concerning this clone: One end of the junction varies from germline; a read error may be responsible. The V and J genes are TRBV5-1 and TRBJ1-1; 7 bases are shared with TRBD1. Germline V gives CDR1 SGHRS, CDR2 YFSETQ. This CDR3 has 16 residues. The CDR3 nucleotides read TGCGCCAGCAGCTTGGCCCAGACAGGGCGAAGCACTGAAGATTTCTTT. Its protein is CASSLAQTGRSTEDFF.

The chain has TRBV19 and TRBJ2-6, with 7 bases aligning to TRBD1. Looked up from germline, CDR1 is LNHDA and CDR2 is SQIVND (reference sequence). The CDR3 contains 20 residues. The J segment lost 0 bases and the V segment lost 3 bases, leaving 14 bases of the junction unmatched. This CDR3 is CASSIQLPGQFSSGANVLTF. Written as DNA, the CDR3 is TGTGCCAGTAGTATTCAGCTACCGGGACAGTTCTCCTCTGGGGCCAACGTCCTGACTTTC.

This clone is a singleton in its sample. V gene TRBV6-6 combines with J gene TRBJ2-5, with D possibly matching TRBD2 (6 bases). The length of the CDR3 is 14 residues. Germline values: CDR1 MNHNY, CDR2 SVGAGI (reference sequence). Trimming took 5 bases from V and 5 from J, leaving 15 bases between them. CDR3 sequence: CASSGIAVGETQYF. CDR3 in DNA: TGTGCCAGCAGTGGGATAGCGGTAGGGGAGACCCAGTACTTC.

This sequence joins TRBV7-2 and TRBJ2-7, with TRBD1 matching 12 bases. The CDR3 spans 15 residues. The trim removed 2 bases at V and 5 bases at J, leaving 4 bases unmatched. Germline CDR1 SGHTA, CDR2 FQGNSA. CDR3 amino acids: CASSLQGQGANEQYF. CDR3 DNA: TGTGCCAGCAGCTTACAGGGACAGGGGGCGAACGAGCAGTACTTC.

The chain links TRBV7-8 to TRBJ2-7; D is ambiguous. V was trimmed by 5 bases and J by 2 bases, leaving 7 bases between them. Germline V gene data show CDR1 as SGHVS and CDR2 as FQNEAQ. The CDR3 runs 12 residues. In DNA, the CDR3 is TGTGCCAGCAGCCCCGTCGCCTACGAGCAGTACTTC. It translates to CASSPVAYEQYF.

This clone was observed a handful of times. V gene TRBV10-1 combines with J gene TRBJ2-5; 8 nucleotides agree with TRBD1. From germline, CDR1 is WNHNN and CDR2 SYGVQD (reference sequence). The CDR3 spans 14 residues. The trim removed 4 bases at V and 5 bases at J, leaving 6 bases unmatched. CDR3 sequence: CASSGTGRRETQYF. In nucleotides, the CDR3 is TGCGCCAGCAGTGGGACAGGGCGCAGGGAGACCCAGTACTTC.

The DNA for the CDR3 is TGTGCCTGGAGTGTACTAACCAGGGCAGGCCGCGGTAGAGGGAGGCTAATGAACACTGAAGCTTTCTTT. Translated: CAWSVLTRAGRGRGRLMNTEAFF. This chain links TRBV30 with TRBJ1-1, with a weak D call TRBD1 (5 bases). V was shortened by 0 bases and J by 0 bases, with 35 bases between the two germline ends. Germline V gene sequence: CDR1 GTSNPN, CDR2 SVGIG (reference sequence). The CDR3 covers 23 residues.

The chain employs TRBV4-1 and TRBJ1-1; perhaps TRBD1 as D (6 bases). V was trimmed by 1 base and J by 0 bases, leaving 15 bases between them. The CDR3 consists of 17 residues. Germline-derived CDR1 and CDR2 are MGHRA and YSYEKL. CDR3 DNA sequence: TGCGCCAGCAGCCAAGGAACAGGGAAGACGATGAACACTGAAGCTTTCTTT. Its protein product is CASSQGTGKTMNTEAFF.

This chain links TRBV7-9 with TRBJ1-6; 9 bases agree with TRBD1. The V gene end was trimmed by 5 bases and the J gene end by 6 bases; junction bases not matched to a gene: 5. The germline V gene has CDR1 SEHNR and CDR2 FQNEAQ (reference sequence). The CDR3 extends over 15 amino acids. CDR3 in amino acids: CASSMGTGTNSPLHF. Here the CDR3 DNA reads TGTGCCAGCAGCATGGGGACAGGGACTAATTCACCCCTCCACTTT.

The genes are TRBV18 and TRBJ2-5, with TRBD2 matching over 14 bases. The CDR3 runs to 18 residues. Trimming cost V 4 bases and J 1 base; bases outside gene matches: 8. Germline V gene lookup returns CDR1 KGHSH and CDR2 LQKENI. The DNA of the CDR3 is TGTGCCAGCTCACTCTTTGGGACTAGCGGGGGAATCCAAGAGACCCAGTACTTC. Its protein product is CASSLFGTSGGIQETQYF.

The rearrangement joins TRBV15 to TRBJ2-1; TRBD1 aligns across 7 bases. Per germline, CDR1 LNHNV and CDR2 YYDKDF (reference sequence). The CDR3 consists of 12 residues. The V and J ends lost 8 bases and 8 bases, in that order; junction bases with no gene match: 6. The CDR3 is CATSKGADEQFF. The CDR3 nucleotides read TGTGCCACCTCTAAGGGGGCGGATGAGCAGTTCTTC.

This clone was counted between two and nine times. CDR3 in DNA: TGTGCCAGTAGTCCTGGACAGATTGTCTACGAGCAGTACTTC. Protein: CASSPGQIVYEQYF. The rearrangement joins TRBV19 to TRBJ2-7, with a possible D match to TRBD1 (6 bases). There are 14 residues in the CDR3. Per the germline V gene, CDR1 is LNHDA and CDR2 is SQIVND (reference sequence). Trimming cost V 5 bases and J 3 bases, with 14 bases left between them.

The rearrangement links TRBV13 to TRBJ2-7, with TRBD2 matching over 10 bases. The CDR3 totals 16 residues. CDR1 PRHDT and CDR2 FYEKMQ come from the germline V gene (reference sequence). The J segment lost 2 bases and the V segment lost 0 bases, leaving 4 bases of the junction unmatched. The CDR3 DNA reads TGTGCCAGCAGCTTAGGCAGGACTAGCGGCACCTACGAGCAGTACTTC. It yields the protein CASSLGRTSGTYEQYF.

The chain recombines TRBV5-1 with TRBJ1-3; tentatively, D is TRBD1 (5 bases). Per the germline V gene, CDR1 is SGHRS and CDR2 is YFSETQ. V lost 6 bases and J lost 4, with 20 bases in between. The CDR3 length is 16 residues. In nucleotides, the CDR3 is TGCGCCAGCACCTGGGGCTCCCAGGTGGAAGGAAACACCATATATTTT. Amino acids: CASTWGSQVEGNTIYF.

The CDR3 region is CASSLVQGTTQIGGYTF. CDR3 nucleotides: TGTGCCAGCAGCTTAGTACAGGGGACCACCCAGATCGGAGGCTACACCTTC. The chain uses TRBV11-2 and TRBJ1-2; 7 nucleotides agree with TRBD1. The J segment lost 8 bases and the V segment lost 1 base, leaving 16 bases of the junction unmatched. Germline V gene lookup returns CDR1 SGHAT and CDR2 FQNNGV. The CDR3 contains 17 residues. Full variable domain (remainder filled in from reference TRBV11-2 and TRBJ1-2): EAGVAQSPRYKIIEKRQSVAFWCNPISGHATLYWYQQILGQGPKLLIQFQNNGVVDDSQLPKDRFSAERLKGVDSTLKIQPAKLEDSAVYLCASSLVQGTTQIGGYTFGSGTRLTVV.

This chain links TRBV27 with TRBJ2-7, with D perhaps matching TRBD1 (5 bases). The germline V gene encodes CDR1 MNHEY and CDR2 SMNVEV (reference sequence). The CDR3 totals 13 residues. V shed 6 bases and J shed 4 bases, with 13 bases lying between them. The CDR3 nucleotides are TGTGCCAGCAGACCCGGCAGGGCGTACGAGCAGTACTTC. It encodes CASRPGRAYEQYF.

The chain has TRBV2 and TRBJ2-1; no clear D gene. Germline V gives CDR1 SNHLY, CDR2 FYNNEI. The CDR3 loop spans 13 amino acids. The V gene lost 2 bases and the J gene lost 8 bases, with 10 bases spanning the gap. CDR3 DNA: TGTGCCAGCAGTGAATCTAGGAACCATGAGCAGTTCTTC. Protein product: CASSESRNHEQFF. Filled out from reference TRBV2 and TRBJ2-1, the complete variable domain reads EPEVTQTPSHQVTQMGQEVILRCVPISNHLYFYWYRQILGQKVEFLVSFYNNEISEKSEIFDDQFSVERPDGSNFTLKIRSTKLEDSAMYFCASSESRNHEQFFGPGTRLTVL.

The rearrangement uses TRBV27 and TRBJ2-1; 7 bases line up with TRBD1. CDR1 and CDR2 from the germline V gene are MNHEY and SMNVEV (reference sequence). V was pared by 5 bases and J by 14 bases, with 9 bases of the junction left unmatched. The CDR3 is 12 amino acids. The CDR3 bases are TGTGCCAGCAGTGGGCGGACAGGTTCTGAGTTCTTC. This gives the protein CASSGRTGSEFF.

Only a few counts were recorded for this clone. The CDR3 here is CASSADRTSYPQHF. The DNA of the CDR3 is TGTGCCAGCAGTGCGGACAGGACCAGTTATCCCCAGCATTTT. The chain combines TRBV2 with TRBJ1-5, with 7 bases aligning to TRBD1. The length of the CDR3 is 14 residues. V lost 4 bases and J lost 10; bases outside the gene matches: 10. CDR1 and CDR2 from the germline V gene are SNHLY and FYNNEI.

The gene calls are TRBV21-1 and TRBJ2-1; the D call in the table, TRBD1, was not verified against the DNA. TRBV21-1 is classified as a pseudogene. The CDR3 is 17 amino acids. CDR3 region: CASSKELLGHKGDEQFF. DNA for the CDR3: TGTGCCAGCAGCAAAGAACTTTTGGGGCACAAGGGCGATGAGCAGTTCTTC.